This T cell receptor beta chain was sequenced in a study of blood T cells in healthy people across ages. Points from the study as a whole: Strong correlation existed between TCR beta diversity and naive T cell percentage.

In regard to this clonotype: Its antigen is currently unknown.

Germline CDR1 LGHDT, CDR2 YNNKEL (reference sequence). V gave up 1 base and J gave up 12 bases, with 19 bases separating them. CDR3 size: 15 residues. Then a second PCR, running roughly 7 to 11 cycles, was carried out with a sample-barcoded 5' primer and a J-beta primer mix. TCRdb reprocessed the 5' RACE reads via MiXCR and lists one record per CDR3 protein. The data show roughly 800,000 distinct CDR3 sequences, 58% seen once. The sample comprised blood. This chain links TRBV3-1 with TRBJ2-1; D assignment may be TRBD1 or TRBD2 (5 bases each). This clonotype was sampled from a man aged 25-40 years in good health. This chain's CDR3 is CASSQATVRGIGQFF. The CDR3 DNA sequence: TGTGCCAGCAGCCAAGCGACAGTCCGGGGAATAGGGCAGTTCTTC.